One and the same sample provided the 18 T cell receptor beta chains below, sequenced in a study of cytomegalovirus exposure and HLA in healthy donors. It was with 60 Vbeta and 13 Jbeta primers that the PCR ran. Clones were read by immunoSEQ multiplex PCR, and TCRdb kept only the in-frame ones, dropping some. This table holds some 110,000 clones, 74% found once. Sequences were obtained from PBMCs. The receptors were sampled from a woman aged 50 to 60 in good health and CMV-seropositive.

The chain links TRBV4-2 to TRBJ2-3; maybe TRBD2 (5 bases). CDR3 length: 17 residues. V was clipped by 0 bases and J by 2 bases, with 15 bases between them. From germline, CDR1 is LGHNA and CDR2 YNFKEQ. CDR3 region: CASSQEWTPGDTDTQYF. The CDR3 region has the DNA TGTGCCAGCAGCCAAGAATGGACCCCCGGGGACACAGATACGCAGTATTTT.

The rearrangement uses TRBV7-8 and TRBJ2-5; 11 bases are a match to TRBD2. The CDR3 loop spans 16 amino acids. The V gene end was trimmed by 5 bases and the J gene end by 5 bases; junction bases not matched to a gene: 10. In germline, CDR1 is SGHVS, CDR2 FQNEAQ. CDR3 sequence reads: CASSPRSGGGFETQYF. CDR3 DNA sequence: TGTGCCAGCAGCCCTCGTAGCGGGGGGGGATTTGAGACCCAGTACTTC. Combining the CDR3 with reference TRBV7-8 and TRBJ2-5 gives the whole variable domain GAGVSQSPRYKVAKRGQDVALRCDPISGHVSLFWYQQALGQGPEFLTYFQNEAQLDKSGLPSDRFFAERPEGSVSTLKIQRTQQEDSAVYLCASSPRSGGGFETQYFGPGTRLLVL.

The CDR3 region has the DNA TGTGCCAGCAGTTTGCGGACTGGGGAGCAGTACTTC. Its protein is CASSLRTGEQYF. V usage is TRBV28 and J usage is TRBJ2-7; TRBD2 is a possible D gene (5 bases). Trimming removed 3 bases at V and 7 bases at J, with 10 bases between. This CDR3 has 12 residues. CDR1 and CDR2 (germline): MDHEN, SYDVKM.

The V and J genes are TRBV6-1 and TRBJ2-7, with a possible D match to TRBD1 (6 bases). The germline V gene has CDR1 MNHNS and CDR2 SASEGT. V was clipped by 5 bases and J by 2 bases, with 13 bases between them. This CDR3 has 14 amino acids. The CDR3 nucleotides are TGTGCCAGCAGTAGGACAGCACTCACCTACGAGCAGTACTTC. This encodes CASSRTALTYEQYF.

The CDR3: CASSGDPGTYEQYF. The CDR3 coding sequence is TGTGCCAGCAGCGGCGACCCAGGGACCTACGAGCAGTACTTC. This rearrangement joins TRBV28 to TRBJ2-7, with D maybe TRBD1 (5 bases). This CDR3 contains 14 residues. Trimming cost V 6 bases and J 2 bases, with 14 bases left between them. Germline assignment: CDR1 MDHEN and CDR2 SYDVKM.

J is TRBJ1-1 and V is TRBV18, with TRBD1 as a possible D gene (5 bases). Trimming removed 3 bases from V and 4 bases from J, with 27 bases in between. Germline CDR1 reads KGHSH; CDR2 reads LQKENI. This CDR3 has 19 amino acids. The CDR3 region is CASSPTPGLADLGTTEAFF. The DNA of the CDR3 is TGTGCCAGCTCACCGACACCGGGACTGGCAGATCTAGGGACCACTGAAGCTTTCTTT.

The chain is built from TRBV5-1 and TRBJ1-1; D uncertain. V was pared by 4 bases and J by 0 bases, with 7 bases between. The germline CDR1 and CDR2 sequences are SGHRS and YFSETQ. This CDR3 region has 13 residues. CDR3 residues: CASSPILNTEAFF. In nucleotides, the CDR3 is TGCGCCAGCAGCCCTATCTTGAACACTGAAGCTTTCTTT.

V gene TRBV7-2 combines with J gene TRBJ1-2, with a possible D match to TRBD1 (5 bases). Germline-derived CDR1 and CDR2 are SGHTA and FQGNSA. The CDR3 sequence is 15 residues long. With 4 bases removed from V and 2 bases from J, the gap between germline ends came to 14 bases. CDR3 bases: TGTGCCAGCAGCTATAGCGGGGGGATGAACTATGGCTACACCTTC. This gives the protein CASSYSGGMNYGYTF.

This clone has more than one count but fewer than ten. V and J are TRBV5-4 and TRBJ2-1, with 11 nucleotides matching TRBD2. CDR3 length equals 16 residues. Trimming took 4 bases from V and 6 from J; bases not matched to a gene: 9. From germline, CDR1 is SGHNT and CDR2 YYREEE (reference sequence). The CDR3 sequence: CASSGIAGGPVNEQFF. For the CDR3, the DNA is TGTGCCAGCAGCGGAATAGCGGGAGGGCCGGTCAATGAGCAGTTCTTC.

This chain uses TRBV19 with TRBJ1-5, with D tentatively TRBD1 (5 bases). Trimming took 3 bases from V and 3 from J, leaving 12 bases between them. Germline assignment: CDR1 LNHDA and CDR2 SQIVND (reference sequence). The CDR3 totals 15 residues. CDR3 in DNA: TGTGCCAGTAGTATTCGGACAAGAGACAATCAGCCCCAGCATTTT. Protein: CASSIRTRDNQPQHF. Looking up the rest from reference TRBV19 and TRBJ1-5 gives the full variable domain: DGGITQSPKYLFRKEGQNVTLSCEQNLNHDAMYWYRQDPGQGLRLIYYSQIVNDFQKGDIAEGYSVSREKKESFPLTVTSAQKNPTAFYLCASSIRTRDNQPQHFGDGTRLSIL.

This chain uses TRBV7-8 with TRBJ1-1, with 9 bases identical to TRBD1. After removal of 4 bases from V and 5 bases from J, the junction contained 8 bases not matched to a gene. The CDR3 contains 15 residues. Germline V gene lookup returns CDR1 SGHVS and CDR2 FQNEAQ. The DNA for the CDR3 is TGTGCCAGCAGCTCCTATGACAGGGGGTTAACTGAAGCTTTCTTT. As protein: CASSSYDRGLTEAFF.

The chain couples TRBV7-2 to TRBJ2-7, with 8 nucleotides matching TRBD1. The CDR3 runs 13 residues. Germline CDR1 reads SGHTA; CDR2 reads FQGNSA. V shed 4 bases, J shed 6 bases, and the junction held 5 bases outside the gene matches. The CDR3 reads CASSSYDRGEQYF. CDR3 nucleotides: TGTGCCAGCAGCTCATACGACAGGGGCGAGCAGTACTTC.

The chain couples TRBV5-4 to TRBJ1-1; 9 bases are shared with TRBD1. The CDR3 sequence is 15 residues long. Germline loops: CDR1 SGHNT, CDR2 YYREEE (reference sequence). V lost 0 bases, J lost 5 bases, and 5 bases stayed unmatched. Here the CDR3 DNA reads TGTGCCAGCAGCTTGGGAGGACAGGGGAATACTGAAGCTTTCTTT. Its protein is CASSLGGQGNTEAFF.

V usage is TRBV6-5 and J usage is TRBJ1-1, with a possible D match to TRBD1 (5 bases). CDR3 size: 16 residues. V gave up 0 bases and J gave up 2 bases, with 13 bases separating them. The V gene's germline CDR1 is MNHEY and CDR2 SVGAGI. The CDR3 loop is CASSYSGGQPNTEAFF. The CDR3 DNA sequence: TGTGCCAGCAGTTACTCGGGCGGACAACCAAACACTGAAGCTTTCTTT.

The J gene is TRBJ2-3, the V gene TRBV4-2; D possibly corresponds to TRBD1 (5 bases). Germline CDR1 reads LGHNA; CDR2 reads YNFKEQ. V gave up 2 bases and J gave up 6 bases, with 15 bases separating them. CDR3 length equals 15 residues. In nucleotides, the CDR3 is TGTGCCAGCAGCCAACAGGGCCCGATTCCGGATACGCAGTATTTT. Translation gives CASSQQGPIPDTQYF.

This chain connects TRBV10-2 to TRBJ2-3, with 11 bases that match TRBD1. Germline values: CDR1 WSHSY, CDR2 SAAADI. V shed 4 bases and J 8 bases; nucleotides not matched to a gene: 5. CDR3 length: 14 residues. CDR3 coding DNA: TGCGCCAGCAGTGGGACAGGGGGCTTAGTTACGCAGTATTTT. Residues: CASSGTGGLVTQYF.

The chain uses TRBV7-2 and TRBJ1-5; no firm D call. Per germline, CDR1 SGHTA and CDR2 FQGNSA. The CDR3 extends over 15 amino acids. Trimming took 4 bases from V and 0 from J, leaving 10 bases between them. The CDR3 sequence is CASSSISNSNQPQHF. The CDR3 DNA reads as TGTGCCAGCAGCTCGATCAGTAATAGCAATCAGCCCCAGCATTTT.

The chain couples TRBV28 to TRBJ2-2, with TRBD1 identical over 9 bases. Germline V gene sequence: CDR1 MDHEN, CDR2 SYDVKM. The trim removed 4 bases at V and 4 bases at J, leaving 13 bases unmatched. The CDR3 sequence is 18 residues long. As DNA, the CDR3 is TGTGCCAGCAGTTCCACCCGAGGACAGGGGAGCAGCACCGGGGAGCTGTTTTTT. The encoded protein is CASSSTRGQGSSTGELFF.